This passage covers 32 T cell receptor beta chains from one sample sequenced in a study of regulatory T cells in long-lasting Graves disease. The authors built TCR beta libraries using iRepertoire HTBI primers and Arm-PCR of CDR3 regions. In TCRdb, the multiplex PCR reads were re-called with MiXCR into one record per CDR3 protein. The sample yields 450,000 or so distinct CDR3 sequences, around a fifth seen once. Sample time point: persistent/refractory GD, antithyroid drugs over 5 years with positive TRAb. There was RNA extracted from PBMCs, and the TCR library was made from it. This material consisted of peripheral blood mononuclear cells (PBMCs), taken when the disease was refractory, from a patient treated with antithyroid drugs. These receptors were obtained from a female donor with Graves disease.

This chain links TRBV27 with TRBJ2-2, with TRBD2 identical over 8 bases. The germline V gene has CDR1 MNHEY and CDR2 SMNVEV (reference sequence). The CDR3 totals 15 residues. J lost 0 bases, V lost 8 bases, and 5 bases had no gene match. CDR3 in DNA: TGTGCCAGCCAGCGGGGGCCATCGAACACCGGGGAGCTGTTTTTT. It encodes CASQRGPSNTGELFF.

This clonotype was seen ten or more times. DNA for the CDR3: TGTGCCAGCAGCCAATCCGAAGAGACCCAGTACTTC. It yields the protein CASSQSEETQYF. V is TRBV11-1 and J is TRBJ2-5; no reliable D call. CDR1 is SGHAT and CDR2 is FQDESV in the germline V gene (reference sequence). CDR3 length: 12 amino acids. V was clipped by 5 bases and J by 3 bases, with 7 bases between them.

This clonotype was seen repeatedly, ten times or more. The V and J genes are TRBV7-2 and TRBJ1-5; a possible D gene is TRBD1 (6 bases). The CDR3 covers 17 residues. Germline lookup yields CDR1 SGHTA and CDR2 FQGNSA. Deletions cut 2 bases from V and 1 base from J, with 15 bases between. DNA for the CDR3: TGTGCCAGCAGCTTATGGGGGGGGGCAGGGAGCAATCAGCCCCAGCATTTT. Protein sequence: CASSLWGGAGSNQPQHF.

V is TRBV7-2 and J is TRBJ2-7, with D unresolved. Trimming stripped 3 bases from V and 6 bases from J, with 6 bases between. This CDR3 is 11 amino acids long. Germline values: CDR1 SGHTA, CDR2 FQGNSA. In DNA, the CDR3 is TGTGCCAGCAGCTTCATAAGCGAGCAGTACTTC. As protein: CASSFISEQYF.

This clonotype came up a few times. The CDR3 is CASSLGFRISYEQYF. In nucleotides, the CDR3 is TGTGCCAGCAGCTTGGGATTCCGGATCTCCTACGAGCAGTACTTC. The chain combines TRBV5-6 with TRBJ2-7; D gene uncertain. With 0 bases removed from V and 0 bases from J, the gap between germline ends came to 10 bases. The germline gives CDR1 SGHDT, CDR2 YYEEEE. The CDR3 runs 15 residues. The variable domain in full, completed from reference TRBV5-6 and TRBJ2-7, reads DAGVTQSPTHLIKTRGQQVTLRCSPKSGHDTVSWYQQALGQGPQFIFQYYEEEERQRGNFPDRFSGHQFPNYSSELNVNALLLGDSALYLCASSLGFRISYEQYFGPGTRLTVT.

The V gene is TRBV7-9, the J gene TRBJ1-2; the D gene is possibly TRBD1 (5 bases). Germline CDR1 is SEHNR and CDR2 is FQNEAQ (reference sequence). The CDR3 covers 13 residues. V lost 7 bases to trimming and J lost 8 bases, with 17 bases between them. The CDR3 loop reads CASTTGPAGGYTF. CDR3 coding DNA: TGTGCCAGCACCACGGGGCCCGCCGGGGGCTACACCTTC.

Notes on this clonotype: This may come from a read error, since a much larger clone is one base off. J is TRBJ2-7 and V is TRBV6-5; D not resolved. V lost 2 bases and J 3 bases, leaving 8 bases between the germline ends. The CDR3 totals 13 residues. Germline V CDR1 and CDR2: MNHEY, SVGAGI. For the CDR3, the DNA is TGTGCCAGCAGTTACAGGGAACGCTACGAGCAGTACTTC. Translating it yields CASSYRERYEQYF.

In the case of this clonotype: Relative to the germline gene, one junction end is altered; a read error may explain this. This chain joins TRBV11-2 and TRBJ2-5; D not certain. The length of the CDR3 is 11 residues. CDR1 and CDR2 (germline): SGHAT, FQNNGV. The CDR3, as DNA: TGCGCCAGCAGCCAAGGAGAGACCCGGTACTTC. This translates into CASSQGETRYF.

The chain carries TRBV19 and TRBJ2-5; 7 nucleotides agree with TRBD2. The CDR3 totals 15 residues. Losses at the gene ends were 3 bases for V and 2 bases for J; bases not matched to a gene: 6. Germline V gene lookup returns CDR1 LNHDA and CDR2 SQIVND (reference sequence). CDR3 amino acids: CASSMAREGQETQYF. The CDR3 DNA reads TGTGCCAGTAGTATGGCCAGGGAGGGACAAGAGACCCAGTACTTC. Together with reference TRBV19 and TRBJ2-5, the CDR3 gives the full variable domain: DGGITQSPKYLFRKEGQNVTLSCEQNLNHDAMYWYRQDPGQGLRLIYYSQIVNDFQKGDIAEGYSVSREKKESFPLTVTSAQKNPTAFYLCASSMAREGQETQYFGPGTRLLVL.

The V call is TRBV28, the J call TRBJ2-3; either TRBD1 or TRBD2 may fit D (5 bases each). Deletions cut 5 bases from V and 0 bases from J, with 24 bases between. The germline V gene has CDR1 MDHEN and CDR2 SYDVKM. The CDR3 has 19 residues. The CDR3 loop reads CASSTTLGTTGFSTDTQYF. The CDR3 nucleotides read TGTGCCAGCAGTACCACCCTCGGGACCACTGGCTTTAGCACAGATACGCAGTATTTT.

Concerning this clonotype itself: A read error may explain this, as a much larger clone is one base away. The V gene is TRBV11-2, the J gene TRBJ2-7; 8 nucleotides agree with TRBD1. Germline V gene lookup returns CDR1 SGHAT and CDR2 FQNNGV. The CDR3 extends over 12 amino acids. The CDR3 here is CAPRGRLYEQCF. The CDR3 DNA follows: TGTGCCCCCAGGGGGCGGCTCTACGAGCAGTGCTTC.

The genes are TRBV6-1 and TRBJ2-2, with TRBD2 matching 16 bases. Germline trimming cut 6 bases from V and 7 bases from J; bases unmatched to any gene: 5. The CDR3 is 16 amino acids. Germline V gives CDR1 MNHNS, CDR2 SASEGT. CDR3 loop: CASRPGLAGGVGELFF. The CDR3 DNA is TGTGCCAGCAGGCCGGGACTAGCGGGGGGGGTCGGGGAGCTGTTTTTT.

Ten or more counts support this clonotype. This chain connects TRBV6-1 to TRBJ2-7; D not resolved. Germline V gives CDR1 MNHNS, CDR2 SASEGT. CDR3 length equals 17 residues. V lost 6 bases, J lost 2 bases, and 23 bases lay in between. CDR3 coding DNA: TGTGCCAGCAGACAGACGGATTCGGGCAGGCTAGCCTACGAGCAGTACTTC. This codes for CASRQTDSGRLAYEQYF.

The rearrangement uses TRBV6-4 and TRBJ2-7, with D possibly called TRBD1 or TRBD2 (6 bases each). The CDR3 is made up of 13 amino acids. Germline V gene data show CDR1 as MRHNA and CDR2 as SNTAGT. Between the trimmed V and J ends, which lost 5 bases and 2 bases, there was a span of 10 bases. DNA for the CDR3: TGTGCCAGCAGTATAAGGGGGGCCTACGAGCAGTACTTC. This codes for CASSIRGAYEQYF.

This clonotype was found many times. V is TRBV28 and J is TRBJ2-2; no reliable D call. Germline lookup yields CDR1 MDHEN and CDR2 SYDVKM. V lost 4 bases and J lost 1, with 7 bases in between. The CDR3 sequence is 14 residues long. The CDR3 DNA follows: TGTGCCAGCAGTTCCTACAAGAACACCGGGGAGCTGTTTTTT. Translation gives CASSSYKNTGELFF.

The J gene is TRBJ2-2, the V gene TRBV6-1; D not certain. V was pared by 6 bases and J by 6 bases, with 11 bases between. From germline, CDR1 is MNHNS and CDR2 SASEGT. The CDR3 spans 13 residues. The CDR3 DNA reads TGTGCCAGCAGCTCTCGGTCGGCCGGGGAGCTGTTTTTT. Translated: CASSSRSAGELFF.

This rearrangement joins TRBV19 to TRBJ2-3; the D gene is possibly TRBD2 (5 bases). The V gene's germline CDR1 is LNHDA and CDR2 SQIVND (reference sequence). CDR3 size: 14 residues. V lost 1 base and J lost 4, with 9 bases in between. This chain's CDR3 is CASSIGETADTQYF. The CDR3 DNA reads as TGTGCCAGTAGTATAGGGGAGACCGCAGATACGCAGTATTTT.

This clonotype was counted ten times or more. This chain connects TRBV27 to TRBJ2-7, with TRBD1 matching over 8 bases. The trim removed 5 bases at V and 5 bases at J, leaving 2 bases unmatched. Germline V gene sequence: CDR1 MNHEY, CDR2 SMNVEV (reference sequence). The CDR3 has 12 amino acids. CDR3 region: CASSLTGDEQYF. DNA for the CDR3: TGTGCCAGCAGTCTGACAGGGGACGAGCAGTACTTC.

This clonotype was recorded many times. The chain is built from TRBV11-2 and TRBJ2-5, with a weak D call TRBD2 (5 bases). The CDR3 is 16 amino acids. Trimming shortened V by 2 bases and J by 10 bases, and 23 bases separated the two germline ends. Germline CDR1 is SGHAT and CDR2 is FQNNGV. CDR3 residues: CASSLSRGSRVWGQYF. CDR3 DNA: TGTGCCAGCAGCTTATCCCGTGGGTCGAGGGTTTGGGGCCAGTACTTC. Together with reference TRBV11-2 and TRBJ2-5, the CDR3 gives the full variable domain: EAGVAQSPRYKIIEKRQSVAFWCNPISGHATLYWYQQILGQGPKLLIQFQNNGVVDDSQLPKDRFSAERLKGVDSTLKIQPAKLEDSAVYLCASSLSRGSRVWGQYFGPGTRLLVL.

The chain carries TRBV6-5 and TRBJ2-7, with D perhaps TRBD2 (5 bases). Trimming removed 4 bases from V and 10 bases from J, with 11 bases in between. CDR3 length: 11 residues. CDR1 and CDR2 (germline): MNHEY, SVGAGI. The CDR3 spells CASSLTGSQYF. CDR3 DNA: TGTGCCAGCAGTTTAACGGGGTCTCAGTACTTC.

This clonotype showed up many times. This chain links TRBV6-1 with TRBJ1-2; D is undetermined. This CDR3 spans 16 amino acids. Germline V gene data show CDR1 as MNHNS and CDR2 as SASEGT. The V end lost 6 bases, the J end lost 8 bases, and 25 bases lay between the germline ends. The DNA for the CDR3 is TGTGCCAGCAGCCGTTCGGCGGGCAGGACCATAAACGGCTACACCTTC. The encoded protein is CASSRSAGRTINGYTF.

V and J are TRBV9 and TRBJ1-2, with a tentative D call TRBD1 (6 bases). The CDR3 length is 15 residues. Trimming cost V 4 bases and J 6 bases, with 19 bases left between them. Germline lookup yields CDR1 SGDLS and CDR2 YYNGEE. Written as DNA, the CDR3 is TGTGCCAGCAGCTCCTGGACAGCCGAGGGGGATGGCTACACCTTC. It is translated as CASSSWTAEGDGYTF.

This clonotype was seen many times. V is TRBV15 and J is TRBJ2-7, with TRBD1 identical over 7 bases. The CDR3 sequence is 15 residues long. Germline values: CDR1 LNHNV, CDR2 YYDKDF (reference sequence). The J segment lost 4 bases and the V segment lost 3 bases, leaving 9 bases of the junction unmatched. The DNA of the CDR3 is TGTGCCACCAGCAGCGCTCGGGACAGCCAGTACGAGCAGTACTTC. Translated: CATSSARDSQYEQYF.

This clonotype has ten or more counts. CDR3 DNA: TGTGCCAGCAGCTTAGGGATCGGAGTCGGGGAGACCCAGTACTTC. This sequence encodes CASSLGIGVGETQYF. The chain recombines TRBV7-9 with TRBJ2-5, with D unresolved. The V and J ends lost 1 base and 5 bases respectively, with 14 bases between them. Germline V gene sequence: CDR1 SEHNR, CDR2 FQNEAQ (reference sequence). The CDR3 covers 15 residues.

Only a few counts were recorded for this clonotype. It may be a read error: a sequence one base away is much more abundant. The rearrangement joins TRBV6-1 to TRBJ2-4; tentative D call: TRBD1 (6 bases). The CDR3 covers 14 residues. From germline, CDR1 is MNHNS and CDR2 SASEGT. The CDR3 reads CASRTAIAKSIQYF. CDR3 in DNA: TGTGCCAGTAGGACAGCCATAGCCAAAAGCATTCAGTACTTC.

This clonotype was seen at least ten times. The chain joins TRBV7-8 to TRBJ1-1, with TRBD1 matching over 9 bases. Germline assignment: CDR1 SGHVS and CDR2 FQNEAQ. CDR3 size: 15 residues. Trimming cost V 4 bases and J 4 bases; bases outside gene matches: 7. The CDR3 loop is CASSYRDRVITEAFF. CDR3 sequence (DNA): TGTGCCAGCAGCTACCGGGACAGGGTAATCACTGAAGCTTTCTTT.

This chain's CDR3 is CANARLAGGSTDTQYF. Written as DNA, the CDR3 is TGTGCCAACGCCCGACTAGCGGGAGGGTCCACAGATACGCAGTATTTT. V and J are TRBV7-9 and TRBJ2-3; 14 nucleotides agree with TRBD2. Per germline, CDR1 SEHNR and CDR2 FQNEAQ (reference sequence). The CDR3 extends over 16 amino acids. V lost 10 bases and J lost 2; bases outside the gene matches: 8.

The chain has TRBV20-1 and TRBJ1-1; no firm D call. Germline assignment: CDR1 DFQATT and CDR2 SNEGSKA (reference sequence). The CDR3 has 15 amino acids. V was cut by 1 base and J by 1 base, with 13 bases left in between. The CDR3 DNA follows: TGCAGTGCTAGAGGTAGGAATTGGGGGAACACTGAAGCTTTCTTT. Protein: CSARGRNWGNTEAFF.

This clonotype has at least ten counts. The gene calls are TRBV5-1 and TRBJ1-5; 7 bases agree with TRBD1. The CDR3 covers 13 residues. Trimming removed 2 bases from V and 7 bases from J; junction bases left unmatched: 3. Germline V gives CDR1 SGHRS, CDR2 YFSETQ. The CDR3 DNA follows: TGCGCCAGCAGCTTTCAGGGGGGACAGCCCCAGCATTTT. Translation gives CASSFQGGQPQHF.

In its sample, this clonotype was seen many times. The chain combines TRBV6-1 with TRBJ2-7, with D unclear. Germline CDR1 is MNHNS and CDR2 is SASEGT. The CDR3 totals 11 residues. V was cut by 8 bases and J by 0 bases, with 5 bases left in between. The chain's CDR3 is CASGNSYEQYF. The CDR3 nucleotides read TGTGCCAGCGGGAACTCCTACGAGCAGTACTTC.

The sample holds one count of this clonotype. The V call is TRBV27, the J call TRBJ1-2, with unresolved D. With 1 base removed from V and 0 bases from J, the gap between germline ends came to 9 bases. CDR1 is MNHEY and CDR2 is SMNVEV in the germline V gene (reference sequence). The CDR3 has 15 residues. CDR3 DNA sequence: TGTGCCAGCAGTTTATTTCCGGGCTCTAACTATGGCTACACCTTC. Its translation: CASSLFPGSNYGYTF.

The rearrangement links TRBV5-5 to TRBJ1-4; D gene unclear. The CDR3 totals 13 residues. V lost 3 bases and J 8 bases, leaving 11 bases between the germline ends. From germline, CDR1 is SGHKS and CDR2 YYEKEE (reference sequence). The CDR3 DNA reads as TGTGCCAGCAGCTGGCGACACAACGAAAAACTGTTTTTT. It yields the protein CASSWRHNEKLFF. Variable domain in full (rest from reference TRBV5-5 and TRBJ1-4): DAGVTQSPTHLIKTRGQQVTLRCSPISGHKSVSWYQQVLGQGPQFIFQYYEKEERGRGNFPDRFSARQFPNYSSELNVNALLLGDSALYLCASSWRHNEKLFFGSGTQLSVL.